Described below is a single TCR beta chain sequence and its context. Its antigen remains unknown. Universal primer sites and UMIs were introduced during 5'RACE template-switching synthesis of TCR cDNA. Each CDR3 protein gets one entry after TCRdb re-called the 5' RACE reads with MiXCR. This sample has 450,000 to 600,000 distinct CDR3 sequences, with roughly a sixth found just once. With 7 bases removed from V and 2 bases from J, the gap between germline ends came to 19 bases. This CDR3 spans 16 amino acids. The data originate from a study of T cells after yellow fever vaccination. Study in general: Preparation of the low-cell-number fractions used SMART-Seq v4 Ultra Low Input. Study-wide findings and caveats: The secondary response was weaker, and its peak arrived faster, on day 5 versus 15. Just a small share of clonotypes turned up in the CD4 compartment as well as the CD8 compartment.

The source is a man between 18 and 35 years old who received the YFV17D yellow fever vaccine. Sequencing was performed on PBMCs, taken 4 to 5 days after the first yellow fever vaccination. V gene TRBV12-3 or TRBV12-4 combines with J gene TRBJ2-3, with D possibly being TRBD1 (6 bases). The DNA for the CDR3 is TGTGCCAGCAATCCGCCTGACAGGCTGATCACAGATACGCAGTATTTT. It yields the protein CASNPPDRLITDTQYF.